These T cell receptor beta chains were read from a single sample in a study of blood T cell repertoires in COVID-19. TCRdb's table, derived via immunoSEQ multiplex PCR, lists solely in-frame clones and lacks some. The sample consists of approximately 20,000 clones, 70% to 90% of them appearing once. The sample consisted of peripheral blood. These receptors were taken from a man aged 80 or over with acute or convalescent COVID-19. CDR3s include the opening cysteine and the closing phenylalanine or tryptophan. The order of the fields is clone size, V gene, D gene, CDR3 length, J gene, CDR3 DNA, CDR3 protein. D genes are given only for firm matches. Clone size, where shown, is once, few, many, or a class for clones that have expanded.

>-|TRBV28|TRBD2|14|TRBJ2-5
TGTGCCAGCAGTTCGGGGGGGCCCGGGGAGACCCAGTACTTC
CASSSGGPGETQYF
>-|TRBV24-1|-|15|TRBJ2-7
TGTGCCACCAGTGACCCCGGGTCCAGCTCCTACGAGCAGTACTTC
CATSDPGSSSYEQYF
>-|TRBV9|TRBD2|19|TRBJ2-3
TGTGCCAGCAGCCCTACCTTTTGGACTAGCGGGGGGAGGACAGATACGCAGTATTTT
CASSPTFWTSGGRTDTQYF
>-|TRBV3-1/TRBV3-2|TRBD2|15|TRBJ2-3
TGTGCCAGCAGCCAAGATCTCGCGGGGGGCCCACGAGGGTATTTT
CASSQDLAGGPRGYF
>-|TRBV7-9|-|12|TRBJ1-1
TGTGCCAGCAGCTATACAAACACTGAAGCTTTCTTT
CASSYTNTEAFF
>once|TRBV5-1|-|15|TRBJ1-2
TGCGCCAGCAGCGACCCCCAGGGTGGGAACTATGGCTACACCTTC
CASSDPQGGNYGYTF
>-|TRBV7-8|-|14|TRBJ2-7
TGTGCCAGCAGTCCCATGACAGTCTCCTACGAGCAGTACTTC
CASSPMTVSYEQYF
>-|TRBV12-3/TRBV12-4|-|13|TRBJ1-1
TGTGCCAGCAGCTGGGGGGTGAACACTGAAGCTTTCTTT
CASSWGVNTEAFF
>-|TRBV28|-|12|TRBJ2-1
TGTGCCAGCAGTCAGGTTGAAAGGGGGCAGTTCTTC
CASSQVERGQFF
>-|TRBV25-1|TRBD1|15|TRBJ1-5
TGTGCCAGCAGTGAAAGGGGACAGGGTCATCAGCCCCAGCATTTT
CASSERGQGHQPQHF
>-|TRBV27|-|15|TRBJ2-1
TGTGCCAGCAGTCCCCGGGACAATAGCGGGAATGAGCAGTTCTTC
CASSPRDNSGNEQFF
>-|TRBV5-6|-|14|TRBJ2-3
TGTGCCAGCAGCTTGGGCAGGCACACAGATACGCAGTATTTT
CASSLGRHTDTQYF
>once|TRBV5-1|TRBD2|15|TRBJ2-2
TGCGCCAGCAGCACTAGCGGGGGGAACACCGGGGAGCTGTTTTTT
CASSTSGGNTGELFF
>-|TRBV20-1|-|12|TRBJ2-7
TGCAGTGCTAGTACCGGGAAAGGCGAGCAGTACTTC
CSASTGKGEQYF
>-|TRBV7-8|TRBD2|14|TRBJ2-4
TGTGCCAGCACCGAGGAACTAGCGGGGAACATTCAGTACTTC
CASTEELAGNIQYF
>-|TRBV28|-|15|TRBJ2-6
TGTGCCAGCAGTTTAGATAGCTCTGGGGCCAACGTCCTGACTTTC
CASSLDSSGANVLTF
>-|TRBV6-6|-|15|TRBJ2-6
TGTGCCAGCAGGTCCCAGGGATCTGGGGCCAACGTCCTGACTTTC
CASRSQGSGANVLTF
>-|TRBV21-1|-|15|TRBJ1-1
TGTGCCAGCAGCCCCCGGACAGGAAGAAACACTGAAGCTTTCTTT
CASSPRTGRNTEAFF
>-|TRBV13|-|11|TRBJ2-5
TGTGCCAGCAGCTCGGGAGAGTCCCAGTACTTC
CASSSGESQYF
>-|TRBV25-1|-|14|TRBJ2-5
TGTGCCAGCAGTGAATTGGCCCAGGTGGAGACCCAGTACTTC
CASSELAQVETQYF
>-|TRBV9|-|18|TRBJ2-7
TGTGCCAGCAGCGTAGGCGGAGGCCGGACAGCGGGGCGCTACGAGCAGTACTTC
CASSVGGGRTAGRYEQYF
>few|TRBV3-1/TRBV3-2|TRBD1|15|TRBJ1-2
TGTGCCAGCAGCCGGGGACAGGGAATATACGATGGCTACACCTTC
CASSRGQGIYDGYTF
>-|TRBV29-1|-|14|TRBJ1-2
TGCAGCGTTGGGGATCGACAGGTCCTTGGAGGCTACACCTTC
CSVGDRQVLGGYTF
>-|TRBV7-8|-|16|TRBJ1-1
TGTGCCAGCAGCCGAGGACAGCTATACATGAACACTGAAGCTTTCTTT
CASSRGQLYMNTEAFF
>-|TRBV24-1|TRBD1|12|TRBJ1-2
TGTGCCACCAGTGATTTCAGGGGGTCCTACACCTTC
CATSDFRGSYTF
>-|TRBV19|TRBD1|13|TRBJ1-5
TGTGCCAGTAGTGGGGACAGGAGTCAGCCCCAGCATTTT
CASSGDRSQPQHF